This T cell receptor beta chain was obtained from a study of T cells in Graves' hyperthyroidism and ophthalmopathy. Findings and limits, study-wide: Most thyroid clonotypes that were expanded above 0.001 also turned up in blood.

The CDR3 regions of TCR beta were amplified from RNA transcripts. First-round RT-PCR targeting the TCR CDR3 was performed with the HTBI primer set. MiXCR, applied by TCRdb to the multiplex PCR reads, yields one record per CDR3 protein. The table shows 620,000 or so distinct CDR3 sequences, with about 14% occurring only once. CDR1 is LNHNV and CDR2 is YYDKDF in the germline V gene (reference sequence). V shed 0 bases and J shed 1 base, with 13 bases lying between them. The CDR3 is made up of 16 amino acids. This clonotype was counted at least ten times. Its antigen is as yet unknown. Sequenced input: blood. The TCR was taken from a woman aged 50 to 65 with Graves' ophthalmopathy. This chain uses TRBV15 with TRBJ2-7; a weak D match, TRBD2 (6 bases). The CDR3 here is CATSRDPGDSSYEQYF. The CDR3 coding sequence is TGTGCCACCAGCAGAGATCCGGGGGATAGTTCCTACGAGCAGTACTTC. Variable domain in full (rest from reference TRBV15 and TRBJ2-7): DAMVIQNPRYQVTQFGKPVTLSCSQTLNHNVMYWYQQKSSQAPKLLFHYYDKDFNNEADTPDNFQSRRPNTSFCFLDIRSPGLGDTAMYLCATSRDPGDSSYEQYFGPGTRLTVT.